This T cell receptor (beta chain) was sequenced during a study of T cell repertoires in cytomegalovirus infection. Across the study: HLA-B-restricted CMV epitopes that are well studied were used alongside recently identified HLA-C-restricted ones. Carrying CMV and the relevant HLA type showed in public TCR beta signatures. Study findings and constraints: Predominance within the ex vivo response was attributable to HLA-C-restricted CMV-specific TCR beta clonotypes. There were carriers of CMV plus the relevant HLA, and cumulative public TCR beta family frequency identified them.

Each CDR3 protein gets one entry after TCRdb re-called the reads with MiXCR. The sample yields about 700,000 distinct CDR3 sequences, 33% seen once. To note about this clonotype: Its specificity is unknown.

CDR3 length equals 13 residues. V was trimmed by 1 base and J by 9 bases, leaving 13 bases between them. Germline CDR1 is DFQATT and CDR2 is SNEGSKA (reference sequence). The clonotype comes from a human donor in good health (CMV status not recorded). Some clones in this sample may be carry-over from other donors' samples. Sample: cultured PBMCs, taken from culture after CMV antigen stimulation. The gene calls are TRBV20-1 and TRBJ1-3; TRBD1 might be the D (5 bases). The CDR3 spells CSARGGEVGTIYF. The CDR3 nucleotides read TGCAGTGCTAGAGGGGGGGAAGTGGGCACCATATATTTT.